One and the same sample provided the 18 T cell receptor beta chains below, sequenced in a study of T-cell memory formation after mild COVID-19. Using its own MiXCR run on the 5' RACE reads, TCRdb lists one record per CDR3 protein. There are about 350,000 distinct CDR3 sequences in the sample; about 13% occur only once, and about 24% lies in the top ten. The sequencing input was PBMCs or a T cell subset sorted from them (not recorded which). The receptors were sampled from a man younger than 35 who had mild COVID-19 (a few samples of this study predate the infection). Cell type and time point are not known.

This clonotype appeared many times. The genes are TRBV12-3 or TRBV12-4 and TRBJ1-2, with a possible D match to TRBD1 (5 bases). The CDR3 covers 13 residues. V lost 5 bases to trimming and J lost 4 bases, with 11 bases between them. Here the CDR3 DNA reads TGTGCCAGCAGTCCCGCTGGGGGCTATGGCTACACCTTC. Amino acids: CASSPAGGYGYTF.

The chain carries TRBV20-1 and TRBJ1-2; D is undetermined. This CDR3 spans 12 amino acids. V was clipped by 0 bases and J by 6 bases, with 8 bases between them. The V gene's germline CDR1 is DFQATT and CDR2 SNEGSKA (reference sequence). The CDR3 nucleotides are TGCAGTGCTAGAGATGACGGGAATGGCTACACCTTC. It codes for CSARDDGNGYTF.

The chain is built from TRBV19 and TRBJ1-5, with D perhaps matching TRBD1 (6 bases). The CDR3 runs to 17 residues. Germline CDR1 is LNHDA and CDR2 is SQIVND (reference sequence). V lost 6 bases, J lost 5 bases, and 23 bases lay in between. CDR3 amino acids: CASSDVWRDTGDQPQHF. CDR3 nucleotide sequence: TGTGCCAGTAGCGATGTATGGAGGGACACAGGCGATCAGCCCCAGCATTTT.

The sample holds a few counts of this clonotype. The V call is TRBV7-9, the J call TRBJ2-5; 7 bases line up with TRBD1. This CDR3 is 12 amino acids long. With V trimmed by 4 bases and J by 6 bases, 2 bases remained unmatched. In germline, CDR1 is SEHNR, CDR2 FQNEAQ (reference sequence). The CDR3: CASSSRGKTQYF. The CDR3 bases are TGTGCCAGCAGCTCCAGGGGGAAGACCCAGTACTTC.

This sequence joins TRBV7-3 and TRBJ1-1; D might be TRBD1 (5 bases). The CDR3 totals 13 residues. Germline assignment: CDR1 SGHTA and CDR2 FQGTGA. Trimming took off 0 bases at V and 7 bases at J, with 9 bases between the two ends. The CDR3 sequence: CASSLTQQDEAFF. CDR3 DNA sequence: TGTGCCAGCAGCTTAACGCAACAGGATGAAGCTTTCTTT.

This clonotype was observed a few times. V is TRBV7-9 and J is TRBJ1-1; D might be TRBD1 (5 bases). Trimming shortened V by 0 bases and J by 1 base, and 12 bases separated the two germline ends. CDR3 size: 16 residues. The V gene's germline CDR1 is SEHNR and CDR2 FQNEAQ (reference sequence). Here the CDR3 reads CASSLAGRGRNTEAFF. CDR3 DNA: TGTGCCAGCAGCTTAGCGGGGAGGGGTAGGAACACTGAAGCTTTCTTT.

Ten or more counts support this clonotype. CDR3 loop: CASSQDRRRGVNTEAFF. In nucleotides, the CDR3 is TGCGCCAGCAGCCAAGATCGGAGGAGGGGGGTGAACACTGAAGCTTTCTTT. V is TRBV4-1 and J is TRBJ1-1; tentative D call: TRBD1 (6 bases). Trimming removed 0 bases at V and 0 bases at J, with 14 bases between. The CDR3 is 17 residues long. From germline, CDR1 is MGHRA and CDR2 YSYEKL.

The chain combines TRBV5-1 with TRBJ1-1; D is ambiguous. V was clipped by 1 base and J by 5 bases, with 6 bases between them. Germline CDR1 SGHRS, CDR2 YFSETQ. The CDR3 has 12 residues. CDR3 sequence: CASSLPSTEAFF. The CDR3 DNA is TGCGCCAGCAGCTTGCCGTCAACTGAAGCTTTCTTT.

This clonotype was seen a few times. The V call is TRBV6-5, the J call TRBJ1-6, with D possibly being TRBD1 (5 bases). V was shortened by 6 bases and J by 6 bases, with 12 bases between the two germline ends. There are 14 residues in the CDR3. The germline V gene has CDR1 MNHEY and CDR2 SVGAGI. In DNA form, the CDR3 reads TGTGCCAGCAGCTCTACAGGAATTAATTCACCCCTCCACTTT. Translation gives CASSSTGINSPLHF.

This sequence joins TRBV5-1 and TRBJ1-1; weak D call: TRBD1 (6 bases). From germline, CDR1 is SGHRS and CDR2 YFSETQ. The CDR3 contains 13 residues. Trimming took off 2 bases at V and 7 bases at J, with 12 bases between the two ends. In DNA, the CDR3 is TGCGCCAGCAGCTTACCGGGACAACATGAAGCTTTCTTT. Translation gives CASSLPGQHEAFF.

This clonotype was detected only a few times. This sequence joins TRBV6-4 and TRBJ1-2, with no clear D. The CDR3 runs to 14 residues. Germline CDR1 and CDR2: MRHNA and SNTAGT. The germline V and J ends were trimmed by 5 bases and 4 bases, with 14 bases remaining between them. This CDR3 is CASSPGRSGYGYTF. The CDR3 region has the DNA TGTGCCAGCAGTCCTGGGCGGAGCGGCTATGGCTACACCTTC.

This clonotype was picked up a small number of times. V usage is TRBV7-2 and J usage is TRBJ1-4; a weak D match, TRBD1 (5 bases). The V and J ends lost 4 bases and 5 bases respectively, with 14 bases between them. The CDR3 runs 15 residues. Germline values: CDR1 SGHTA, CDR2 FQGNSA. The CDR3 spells CASSWLGTGNEKLFF. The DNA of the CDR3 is TGTGCCAGCAGCTGGCTGGGGACGGGGAATGAAAAACTGTTTTTT.

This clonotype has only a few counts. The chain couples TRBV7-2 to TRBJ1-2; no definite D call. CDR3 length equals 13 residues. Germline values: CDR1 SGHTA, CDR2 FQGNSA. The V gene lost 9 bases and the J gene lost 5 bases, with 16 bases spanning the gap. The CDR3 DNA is TGTGCCAGACGCACGCCGGGCGAATATGGCTACACCTTC. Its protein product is CARRTPGEYGYTF.

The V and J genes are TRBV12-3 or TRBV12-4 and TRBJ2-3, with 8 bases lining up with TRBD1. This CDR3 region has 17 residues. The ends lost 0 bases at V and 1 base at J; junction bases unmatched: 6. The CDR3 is CASSLAAGTGGTDTQYF. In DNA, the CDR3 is TGTGCCAGCAGTTTAGCGGCCGGGACAGGTGGCACAGATACGCAGTATTTT.

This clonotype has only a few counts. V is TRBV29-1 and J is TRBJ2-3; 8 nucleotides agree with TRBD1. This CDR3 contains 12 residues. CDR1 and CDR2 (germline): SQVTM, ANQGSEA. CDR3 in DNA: TGCGCGACAGGGGAGCCCACAGATACGCAGTATTTT. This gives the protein CATGEPTDTQYF.

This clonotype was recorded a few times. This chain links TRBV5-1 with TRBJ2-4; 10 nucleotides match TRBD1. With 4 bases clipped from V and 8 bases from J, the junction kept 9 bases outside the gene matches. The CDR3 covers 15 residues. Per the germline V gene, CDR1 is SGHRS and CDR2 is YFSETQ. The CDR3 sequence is CASSPVGTGDHIQYF. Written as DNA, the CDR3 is TGCGCCAGCAGCCCGGTGGGGACAGGGGACCACATTCAGTACTTC.

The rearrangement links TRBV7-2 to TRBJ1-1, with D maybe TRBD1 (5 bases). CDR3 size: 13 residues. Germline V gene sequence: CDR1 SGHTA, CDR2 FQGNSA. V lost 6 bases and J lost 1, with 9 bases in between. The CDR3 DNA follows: TGTGCCAGCAGGTTTGGACAGAACACTGAAGCTTTCTTT. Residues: CASRFGQNTEAFF.

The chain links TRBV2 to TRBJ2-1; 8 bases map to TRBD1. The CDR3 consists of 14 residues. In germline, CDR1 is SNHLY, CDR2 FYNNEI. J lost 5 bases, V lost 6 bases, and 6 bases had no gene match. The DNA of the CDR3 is TGTGCCAGCAGCCAAGGACAGGGCAACAATGAGCAGTTCTTC. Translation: CASSQGQGNNEQFF.